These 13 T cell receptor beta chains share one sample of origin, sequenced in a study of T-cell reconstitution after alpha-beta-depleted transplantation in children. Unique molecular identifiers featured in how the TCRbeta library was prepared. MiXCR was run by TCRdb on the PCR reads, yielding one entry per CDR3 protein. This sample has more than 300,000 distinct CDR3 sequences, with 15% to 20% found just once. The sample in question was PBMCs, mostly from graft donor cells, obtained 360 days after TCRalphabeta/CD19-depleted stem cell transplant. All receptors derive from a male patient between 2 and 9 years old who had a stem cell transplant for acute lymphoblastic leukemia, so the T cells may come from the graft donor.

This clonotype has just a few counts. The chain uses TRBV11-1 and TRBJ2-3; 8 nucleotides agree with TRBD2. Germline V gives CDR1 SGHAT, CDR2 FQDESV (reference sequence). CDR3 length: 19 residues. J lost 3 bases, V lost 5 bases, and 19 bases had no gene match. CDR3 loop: CASSPGRRGRPGRTDTQYF. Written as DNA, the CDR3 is TGTGCCAGCAGCCCCGGTCGACGCGGGAGGCCTGGCAGGACAGATACGCAGTATTTT.

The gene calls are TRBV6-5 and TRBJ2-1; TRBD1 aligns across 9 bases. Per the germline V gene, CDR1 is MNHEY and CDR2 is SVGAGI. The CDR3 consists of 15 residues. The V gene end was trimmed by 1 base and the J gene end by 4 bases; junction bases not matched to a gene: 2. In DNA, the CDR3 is TGTGCCAGCAGTTACTTCGGGACAGGGTACAATGAGCAGTTCTTC. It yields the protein CASSYFGTGYNEQFF.

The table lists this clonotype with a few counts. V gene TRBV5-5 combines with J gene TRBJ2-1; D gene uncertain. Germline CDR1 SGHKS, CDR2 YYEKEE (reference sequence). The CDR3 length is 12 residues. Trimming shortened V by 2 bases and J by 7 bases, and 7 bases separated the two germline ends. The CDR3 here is CASSLNGNEQFF. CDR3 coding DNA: TGTGCCAGCAGCTTAAACGGAAATGAGCAGTTCTTC.

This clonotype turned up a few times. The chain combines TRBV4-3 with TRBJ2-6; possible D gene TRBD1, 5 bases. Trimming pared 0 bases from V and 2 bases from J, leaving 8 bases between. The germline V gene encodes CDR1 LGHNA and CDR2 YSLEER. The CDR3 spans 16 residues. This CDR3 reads CASSQDPGTGANVLTF. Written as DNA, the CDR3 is TGCGCCAGCAGCCAAGATCCAGGGACTGGGGCCAACGTCCTGACTTTC.

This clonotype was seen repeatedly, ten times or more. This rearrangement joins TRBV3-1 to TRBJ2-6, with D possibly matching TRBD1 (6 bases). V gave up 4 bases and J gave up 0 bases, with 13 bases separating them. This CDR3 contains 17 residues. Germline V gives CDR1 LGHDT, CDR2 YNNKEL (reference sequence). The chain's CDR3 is CASSPDSTISGANVLTF. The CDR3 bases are TGTGCCAGCAGCCCGGACAGTACCATCTCTGGGGCCAACGTCCTGACTTTC.

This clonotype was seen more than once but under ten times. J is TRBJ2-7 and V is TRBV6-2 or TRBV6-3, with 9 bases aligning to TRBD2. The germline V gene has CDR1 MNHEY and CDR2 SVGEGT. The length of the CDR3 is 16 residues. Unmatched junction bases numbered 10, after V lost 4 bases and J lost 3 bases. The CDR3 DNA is TGTGCCAGCAGTTCACTTACCGGACTAGCGAACTACGAGCAGTACTTC. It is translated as CASSSLTGLANYEQYF.

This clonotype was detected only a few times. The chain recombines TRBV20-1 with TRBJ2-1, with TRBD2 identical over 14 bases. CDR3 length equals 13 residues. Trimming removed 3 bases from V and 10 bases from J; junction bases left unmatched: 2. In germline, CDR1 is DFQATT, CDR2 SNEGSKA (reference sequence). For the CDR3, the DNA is TGCAGTGCTAGGGGACTAGCGGGAGAGGAGCAGTTCTTC. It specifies CSARGLAGEEQFF.

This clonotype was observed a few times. For the CDR3, the DNA is TGCAGTGCTAGGGCCGGGAGTTTCACCGGGGAGCTGTTTTTT. Protein sequence: CSARAGSFTGELFF. The chain joins TRBV20-1 to TRBJ2-2, with a tentative D call TRBD2 (6 bases). Germline CDR1 and CDR2: DFQATT and SNEGSKA (reference sequence). The CDR3 contains 14 residues. V lost 3 bases, J lost 4 bases, and 12 bases lay in between.

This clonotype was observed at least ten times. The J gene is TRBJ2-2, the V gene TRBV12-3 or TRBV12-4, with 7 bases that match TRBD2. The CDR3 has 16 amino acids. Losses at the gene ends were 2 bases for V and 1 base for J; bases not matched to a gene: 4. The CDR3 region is CASSLRASGNTGELFF. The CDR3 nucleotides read TGTGCCAGCAGTTTAAGGGCTAGCGGGAACACCGGGGAGCTGTTTTTT.

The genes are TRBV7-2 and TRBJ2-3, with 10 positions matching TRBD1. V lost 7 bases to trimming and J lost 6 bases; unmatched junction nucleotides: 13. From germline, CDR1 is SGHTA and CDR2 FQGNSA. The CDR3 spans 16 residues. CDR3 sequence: CASNTRGTGDEDTQYF. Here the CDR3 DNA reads TGTGCCAGCAACACCAGAGGGACAGGGGACGAGGATACGCAGTATTTT.

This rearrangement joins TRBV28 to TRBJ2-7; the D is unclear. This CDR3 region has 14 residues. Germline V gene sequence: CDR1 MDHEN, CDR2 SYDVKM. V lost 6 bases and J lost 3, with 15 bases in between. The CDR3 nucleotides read TGTGCCAGCAGGGTCGGCGGAATCAACTACGAGCAGTACTTC. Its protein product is CASRVGGINYEQYF.

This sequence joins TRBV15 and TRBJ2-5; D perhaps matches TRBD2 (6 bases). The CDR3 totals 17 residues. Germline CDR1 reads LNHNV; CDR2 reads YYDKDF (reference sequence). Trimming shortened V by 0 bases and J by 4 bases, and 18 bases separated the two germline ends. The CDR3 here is CATSRDPLGGAGETQYF. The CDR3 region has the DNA TGTGCCACCAGCAGAGATCCTCTTGGCGGGGCTGGAGAGACCCAGTACTTC. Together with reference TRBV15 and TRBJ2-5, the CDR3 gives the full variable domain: DAMVIQNPRYQVTQFGKPVTLSCSQTLNHNVMYWYQQKSSQAPKLLFHYYDKDFNNEADTPDNFQSRRPNTSFCFLDIRSPGLGDTAMYLCATSRDPLGGAGETQYFGPGTRLLVL.

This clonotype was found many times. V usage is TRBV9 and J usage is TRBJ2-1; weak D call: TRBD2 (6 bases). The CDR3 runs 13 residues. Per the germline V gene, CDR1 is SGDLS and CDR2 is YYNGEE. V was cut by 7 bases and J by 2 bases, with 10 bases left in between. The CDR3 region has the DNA TGTGCCAGCGGGACTTTGCCCTACAATGAGCAGTTCTTC. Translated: CASGTLPYNEQFF.